These T cell receptor beta chains were read from a single sample in a study of OX40 agonist ivuxolimab in advanced cancers. Only in-frame clones appear in the TCRdb table, and some are missing; sequencing was by immunoSEQ multiplex PCR. This table holds 75,000 to 80,000 clones, roughly 91% found once. The material was CD4+ or CD8+ T cells sorted from blood, obtained in a trial of the OX40 agonist ivuxolimab. The receptor set was obtained from an adult with an advanced solid tumor such as melanoma, head and neck, liver or kidney cancer. CDR3s include the opening cysteine and the closing phenylalanine or tryptophan. Each record gives: J gene, V gene, CDR3 protein.

TRBJ1-1	TRBV6-6	CASSFDRGTAFF
TRBJ2-5	TRBV19	CASSMVWGETQYF
TRBJ2-6	TRBV5-1	CASSSRGPGANVLTF
TRBJ1-5	TRBV2	CASSRDRGTNQPQHF
TRBJ2-7	TRBV6-1	CASSEGTGRYEQYF
TRBJ2-7	TRBV7-2	CASSNSGPGGYEQYF
TRBJ1-4	TRBV5-1	CASRADRQPNEKLFF
TRBJ2-2	TRBV19	CASSAGKTGELFF
TRBJ1-4	TRBV10-2	CASSVRTRGQKLFF
TRBJ2-3	TRBV5-1	CASAQGVLTDTQYF
TRBJ2-7	TRBV10-3	CAISGGRSSYEQYF